This T cell receptor (beta chain) was retrieved from a study of cytomegalovirus exposure and HLA in healthy donors (dated by TCRdb to about 2017). About the investigation overall: According to a later analysis, the 120 or so validation repertoires were produced on the same platform as the 666 repertoires of the first cohort. The study aimed to test whether signatures of past pathogen exposure could be identified by cataloging public T cell receptors. A separate validation cohort of over 95 different subjects was used in addition to the approximately 700-subject first cohort. To predict cytomegalovirus infection status, the study brought together high-throughput TCR immunosequencing, statistical association of individual TCRs with disease status, and machine learning.

Separate from the approximately 670-subject first cohort, the validation cohort of over 90 subjects was the group to which the donors belonged. Turning to this clone: The antigen it recognizes is unknown. Within one base of it there is no much larger clone, and no base qualities were kept.

V ends up 0 bases short and J 2 bases short, with an unmatched junction base count of 5. As encoded in the germline V gene, CDR1 is LGHNA while CDR2 is YNFKEQ. The CDR3 numbers 17 residues from cysteine through phenylalanine. Only the CDR3 part of the read is kept: 51 bases, read in frame from the first base. General study outcomes and caveats: A later analysis lacked HLA typing for the validation cohort, so it scored co-occurrence in that cohort across all 120 or so repertoires. Cytomegalovirus status was reported to be diagnosed by the classifier with high specificity and sensitivity in both the original and validation cohorts. Across donors, most TCR sequences were observed very rarely, whereas some public TCRs were present in many individuals. In vitro tests confirmed that a few of the cytomegalovirus-associated TCR beta chains recognize cytomegalovirus antigens. In the study, some 160 TCR beta chains were listed as associated with cytomegalovirus. It was suggested by the authors that the approach could potentially be generalized to other disease states and immunological phenotypes. Of the cluster scores, roughly 93% were above 0 in a later analysis, which found that TCRs clustered in the first cohort also tended to co-occur in the 120 validation repertoires.

The receptor library was made with the immunoSEQ multiplex PCR assay. Turning to the authors' computational methods: To diagnose cytomegalovirus status from the catalog of TCR beta chain sequences, a statistical classification framework was built. TCRdb holds this immuneACCESS table with in-frame rearrangements only. Some clones are missing; in checked studies, unresolved V genes explain under half, and the rest has no known cause. From that table come the V and J calls and clone size; the DNA was used to work out D and trimming. Counted in this sample were about 240,000 clones; around 86% of them appeared once. In total, the top ten clones hold less than 1.5% of the sample.

This sequence uses TRBV4-2 and TRBJ2-3, with 10 bases in between that match TRBD2. This sequence was found in a woman aged 25 to 39 in good health and CMV-seropositive. Source material: PBMCs. CDR3 protein: CASSQDGTSDLTDTQYF. The nucleotides are TGTGCCAGCAGCCAAGACGGGACTAGCGATCTCACAGATACGCAGTATTTT.